This T cell receptor beta chain was profiled in a study of identical twins. cDNA molecules carried unique molecular identifiers, and template switching added a universal primer site. TCRdb re-derived calls from the 5' RACE reads in MiXCR, one entry per CDR3 protein. The sample shows some 300,000 distinct CDR3 sequences, approximately 13% of them seen only once. V gave up 1 base and J gave up 0 bases, with 10 bases separating them. The germline V gene encodes CDR1 MGHRA and CDR2 YSYEKL. CDR3 size: 15 residues. This sample was shared with a second study, whose subject was yellow fever vaccine responses in identical twins.

The sequence came from a woman between 18 and 30 years old in good health. What was sequenced was CD8+ T cells sorted from blood. This chain joins TRBV4-1 and TRBJ2-7; D remains unclear. DNA for the CDR3: TGCGCCAGCAGCCAAGGCGAGGCGAGCTCCTACGAGCAGTACTTC. It specifies CASSQGEASSYEQYF.